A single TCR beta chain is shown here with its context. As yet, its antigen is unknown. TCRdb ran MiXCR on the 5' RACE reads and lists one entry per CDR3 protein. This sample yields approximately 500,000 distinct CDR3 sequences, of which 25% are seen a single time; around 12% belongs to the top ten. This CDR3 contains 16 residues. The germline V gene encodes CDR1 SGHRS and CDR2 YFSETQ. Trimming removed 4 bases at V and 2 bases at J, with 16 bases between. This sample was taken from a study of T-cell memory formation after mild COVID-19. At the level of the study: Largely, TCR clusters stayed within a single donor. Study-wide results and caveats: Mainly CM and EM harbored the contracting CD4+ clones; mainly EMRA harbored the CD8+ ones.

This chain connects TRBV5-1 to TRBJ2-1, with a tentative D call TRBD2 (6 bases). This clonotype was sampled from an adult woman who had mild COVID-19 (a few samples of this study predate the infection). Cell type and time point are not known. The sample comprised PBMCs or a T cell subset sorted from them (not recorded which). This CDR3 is CASSPSAGVTYNEQFF. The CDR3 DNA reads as TGCGCCAGCAGCCCCTCAGCGGGCGTAACCTACAATGAGCAGTTCTTC.